This T cell receptor beta chain was obtained from a study of graft-versus-host responses after intestinal transplantation. For this clone: Its matching antigen is unknown.

The CDR3 extends over 16 amino acids. V was pared by 1 base and J by 5 bases, with 16 bases between. The germline CDR1 and CDR2 sequences are SGHRS and YFSETQ. Sequencing used immunoSEQ multiplex PCR; TCRdb keeps in-frame clones, though not all of them. This repertoire shows some 100,000 clones, 85% to 95% found once; its top ten account for roughly 0.069%. The TCR originated in a human donor who was the organ donor for an intestinal transplant. The sequenced sample was unstimulated CD8+ T cells sorted from spleen or lymph node cells, obtained before transplant. The J gene is TRBJ2-1, the V gene TRBV5-1, with unresolved D. This CDR3 is CASSLNQYDFNNEQFF. CDR3 DNA: TGCGCCAGCAGCTTGAATCAATACGACTTTAACAATGAGCAGTTCTTC.